Below, one T cell receptor beta chain is given with its context. Its antigen remains unknown. This record comes from a study of PD-L1 blockade in urothelial cancer. The protocol was immunoSEQ multiplex PCR, while the TCRdb copy is restricted to in-frame clones and leaves out a portion. Among fewer than 40,000 clones, approximately 92% were seen once, and the ten largest hold around 8%. Urothelial carcinoma, locally advanced or metastatic, affected the patients. Each individual provided 1 to 8 samples (taken pretreatment and on-treatment). Germline V gene lookup returns CDR1 SGDLS and CDR2 YYNGEE. CDR3 length: 15 amino acids. Deletions cut 4 bases from V and 2 bases from J, with 15 bases between. Study-wide findings and caveats: Patients with below-median pretreatment blood clonality survived longer.

This receptor was obtained from a man between 65 and 85 years old with urothelial cancer. Sample: PBMCs, taken around atezolizumab (anti-PD-L1) treatment. The chain recombines TRBV9 with TRBJ2-5, with D perhaps TRBD1 (6 bases). The CDR3 loop is CASSPLGGPQETQYF. DNA for the CDR3: TGTGCCAGCAGCCCCTTAGGGGGTCCTCAAGAGACCCAGTACTTC.